This T cell receptor beta chain was documented in a study of CD8 T cells in Susac syndrome. General study results and limits: The study recognized that its TCR sequencing and HLA analysis covered a relatively small number of individuals.

CD8+ and CD4+ T cells from blood underwent TCR beta sequencing, which was carried out in a high-throughput format. TEMRA cells were enriched by FACS, and CD4+ and CD8+ T cells were negatively isolated. This clonotype was seen just once. Its target is unknown. An amount of RNA that ranged from about 0.45 to 1 ug was reverse transcribed with random hexamers. The TCR beta CDR3 was amplified by immunoSEQ multiplex PCR across 54 Vbeta, 13 Jbeta. TCRdb re-derived calls from the immunoSEQ multiplex PCR reads in MiXCR, one entry per CDR3 protein. The sample records 200,000 or so distinct CDR3 sequences, roughly 96% being singletons. Trimming cost V 4 bases and J 1 base, with 16 bases left between them. CDR1 is SGDLS, CDR2 YYNGEE, per germline. The CDR3 is made up of 16 amino acids.

This chain links TRBV9 with TRBJ2-3; D unclear. The sequencing sample was made of CD4+ T cells from PBMCs. This sequence was found in a human donor with multiple sclerosis. The CDR3 DNA reads as TGTGCCAGCAGCCCCCGCCCTTTAATGGGCACAGATACGCAGTATTTT. Translation: CASSPRPLMGTDTQYF.